These T cell receptor beta chains were read from a single sample in a study of human T cells and chemical hapten exposure. Using its own MiXCR run on the RACE reads, TCRdb lists one record per CDR3 protein. The sample consists of approximately 400,000 distinct CDR3 sequences, approximately 5% of them appearing once. Here the sequenced sample was whole blood, taken in connection with sensitization to the hapten diphenylcyclopropenone (DPC). The receptors here all came from a woman in her forties or fifties with alopecia areata. Some clones in this sample may be carry-over from other donors' samples. CDR3s include the opening cysteine and the closing phenylalanine or tryptophan. A D gene is named only where the DNA matches it firmly. Clone size is shown for a subset of rows, as once, few, many or a class of expanded clone.

D gene	clone size	V gene	J gene	CDR3 protein	CDR3 DNA
NA	NA	TRBV9	TRBJ2-7	CASSVDGLTYEQYF	TGTGCCAGCAGCGTCGACGGATTAACCTACGAGCAGTACTTC
TRBD1	few	TRBV29-1	TRBJ1-2	CSVEAGGGYTF	TGCAGCGTTGAGGCAGGGGGAGGCTACACCTTC
TRBD1	few	TRBV4-3	TRBJ1-5	CASSVTGSQPQHF	TGCGCCAGCAGCGTGACAGGGAGTCAGCCCCAGCATTTT
NA	few	TRBV28	TRBJ1-2	CASSFGGIYLVDF	TGTGCCAGCAGTTTTGGGGGAATTTATCTCGTAGATTTC
TRBD2	many	TRBV7-2	TRBJ2-3	CASSLAPGLGTDTQYF	TGTGCCAGCAGCTTAGCCCCGGGACTAGGCACAGATACGCAGTATTTT
TRBD1	NA	TRBV10-3	TRBJ2-1	CAIRETGGNEQFF	TGTGCCATCAGGGAGACAGGGGGAAATGAGCAGTTCTTC
NA	few	TRBV20-1	TRBJ2-2	CSAREKTGELFF	TGCAGTGCCCGGGAGAAAACCGGGGAGCTGTTTTTT
NA	many	TRBV7-9	TRBJ2-5	CASSTRDWYQETQYF	TGTGCCAGCAGCACCCGGGACTGGTACCAAGAGACCCAGTACTTC
TRBD1	few	TRBV20-1	TRBJ1-1	CSLGTGLMNTEAFF	TGCAGTCTTGGGACAGGCCTTATGAACACTGAAGCTTTCTTT
NA	few	TRBV20-1	TRBJ1-5	CSARDLQGGGQPQHF	TGCAGTGCTAGAGATCTACAGGGAGGAGGTCAGCCCCAGCATTTT
TRBD2	few	TRBV20-1	TRBJ2-3	CSARDRLRGGGGDTQYF	TGCAGTGCTAGAGATCGCTTGCGGGGGGGCGGTGGAGATACGCAGTATTTT
NA	few	TRBV28	TRBJ1-5	CASSWSDRPVPQHF	TGTGCCAGCAGTTGGTCGGATCGCCCTGTGCCCCAGCATTTT
NA	many	TRBV9	TRBJ2-3	CASSAFGSDTQYF	TGTGCCAGCAGCGCTTTTGGGTCAGATACGCAGTATTTT
NA	few	TRBV12-3/TRBV12-4	TRBJ1-1	CASSLITGNTEAFF	TGTGCCAGCAGTCTCATAACAGGGAACACTGAAGCTTTCTTT
NA	many	TRBV6-5	TRBJ1-4	CASSPGANGEKLFF	TGTGCCTCTTCGCCGGGGGCAAATGGTGAAAAACTGTTTTTT
TRBD2	NA	TRBV6-6	TRBJ2-1	CASLAGIYNEQFF	TGTGCCAGTTTAGCGGGGATATACAATGAGCAGTTCTTC
NA	few	TRBV20-1	TRBJ1-2	CSLNTNYGYTF	TGCAGTCTCAATACTAACTATGGCTACACCTTC
NA	few	TRBV20-1	TRBJ1-5	CSAHPARQSSNQPQHF	TGCAGTGCCCATCCTGCGAGGCAATCCAGCAATCAGCCCCAGCATTTT
NA	many	TRBV6-2/TRBV6-3	TRBJ1-1	CASGKQPGVYTEAFF	TGTGCCAGCGGAAAGCAGCCCGGGGTATACACTGAAGCTTTCTTT
NA	few	TRBV9	TRBJ2-7	CASSAGDGTYEQYF	TGTGCCAGCAGCGCGGGGGACGGGACCTACGAGCAGTACTTC
NA	few	TRBV15	TRBJ2-1	CATSAAGGPYNEQFF	TGTGCCACCAGCGCCGCGGGCGGACCCTACAATGAGCAGTTCTTC
NA	many	TRBV6-2/TRBV6-3	TRBJ2-5	CASRGPAETQYF	TGTGCCAGCAGAGGGCCCGCAGAGACCCAGTACTTC
TRBD1	many	TRBV29-1	TRBJ2-1	CSAEDRARSNEQFF	TGCAGCGCAGAGGACAGGGCCCGTTCCAATGAGCAGTTCTTC
TRBD1	NA	TRBV30	TRBJ1-5	CAWSKPDRYNQPQHF	TGTGCCTGGAGTAAACCGGACAGGTACAATCAGCCCCAGCATTTT
NA	few	TRBV27	TRBJ1-6	CASSLSYGTTGNSPLHF	TGTGCCAGCAGTTTATCCTACGGGACCACCGGTAATTCACCCCTCCACTTT
TRBD1	few	TRBV20-1	TRBJ2-7	CSARDRNRGKYEQYF	TGCAGTGCTAGAGATCGTAACAGGGGCAAGTACGAGCAGTACTTC
NA	many	TRBV10-3	TRBJ2-7	CAISKGGPGYEQYF	TGTGCCATCAGCAAAGGGGGTCCGGGTTACGAGCAGTACTTC
TRBD1	few	TRBV6-5	TRBJ2-7	CASSYSNQGEGEQYF	TGTGCCAGCAGTTACTCGAACCAGGGGGAAGGCGAGCAGTACTTC
TRBD1	many	TRBV7-9	TRBJ1-2	CASSSTDRGVSGYGYTF	TGTGCCAGCAGCTCAACTGACAGGGGGGTCTCCGGCTATGGCTACACCTTC